The 15 T cell receptor beta chains listed next were all sequenced from one sample in a study of HIV-infected children after antiretroviral therapy interruption. The treatment denotes: PENTA 11 planned treatment interruption arm or continuous ART arm. Unique molecular identifiers were included in an RNA-based 3' RACE TCR library. TCRdb re-called the 3' RACE reads through MiXCR, storing one row per CDR3 protein. The sample lists some 15,000 distinct CDR3 sequences, less than 3.5% occurring once. The sequencing used CD45RO+ CD8+ T cells from PBMCs, pooled from several time points, collected from a donor given antiretroviral therapy, either interrupted or continuous. Subset defined: memory CD8+ CD45RO+ CD45RA- T cells. These TCRs come from a pool of human donors with HIV.

This clonotype was detected ten times or more. The chain combines TRBV15 with TRBJ2-2; D is tentatively TRBD1 or TRBD2 (5 bases each). Germline CDR1 LNHNV, CDR2 YYDKDF (reference sequence). Between the trimmed V and J ends, which lost 7 bases and 5 bases, there was a span of 14 bases. The CDR3 sequence is 14 residues long. The CDR3 sequence is CATKFQGETGELFF. As DNA, the CDR3 is TGTGCCACCAAATTTCAGGGAGAGACCGGGGAGCTGTTTTTT.

The V gene is TRBV6-4, the J gene TRBJ2-3, with a possible D match to TRBD2 (6 bases). Germline V CDR1 and CDR2: MRHNA, SNTAGT. Trimming removed 6 bases from V and 2 bases from J, with 15 bases in between. The CDR3 has 15 residues. CDR3 in DNA: TGTGCCAGCAGCCCCTTGGGGGGATACACAGATACGCAGTATTTT. Protein: CASSPLGGYTDTQYF.

This clonotype was seen repeatedly, ten times or more. DNA of the CDR3: TGTGCCAGCAGTCTAGCGGGGGACACCGGGGAGCTGTTTTTT. Amino acid sequence: CASSLAGDTGELFF. The chain links TRBV6-4 to TRBJ2-2; 10 bases line up with TRBD2. The CDR3 consists of 14 residues. Germline lookup yields CDR1 MRHNA and CDR2 SNTAGT. J gave up 3 bases and V 5 bases, and 0 bases lay outside the gene matches.

This clonotype was counted many times. The chain joins TRBV28 to TRBJ2-3; D is uncertain. Per the germline V gene, CDR1 is MDHEN and CDR2 is SYDVKM. CDR3 length: 15 amino acids. The V end lost 8 bases, the J end lost 6 bases, and 21 bases lay between the germline ends. CDR3 nucleotides: TGTGCCAGCCAAAGTTGGGTTGGGCTCATGGATACGCAGTATTTT. Translating it yields CASQSWVGLMDTQYF.

There are many counts of this clonotype. The chain recombines TRBV27 with TRBJ1-3; D is unclear. The V gene lost 6 bases and the J gene lost 0 bases, with 6 bases spanning the gap. The CDR3 consists of 13 residues. Germline V gives CDR1 MNHEY, CDR2 SMNVEV (reference sequence). The CDR3 loop reads CASRKNSGNTIYF. DNA for the CDR3: TGTGCCAGCAGAAAGAACTCTGGAAACACCATATATTTT.

This clonotype was counted at least ten times. The chain is built from TRBV29-1 and TRBJ1-1; D is unresolved. V gave up 3 bases and J gave up 1 base, with 3 bases separating them. The CDR3 is made up of 11 amino acids. Germline V lookup: CDR1 SQVTM, CDR2 ANQGSEA. Here the CDR3 reads CSVERNTEAFF. Here the CDR3 DNA reads TGCAGCGTTGAGAGGAACACTGAAGCTTTCTTT.

This clonotype was observed at least ten times. The genes are TRBV4-1 and TRBJ2-7, with 8 bases fitting TRBD1. Germline V lookup: CDR1 MGHRA, CDR2 YSYEKL. The J segment lost 2 bases and the V segment lost 0 bases, leaving 6 bases of the junction unmatched. The CDR3 length is 16 residues. The CDR3 region has the DNA TGCGCCAGCAGCCAAGATAAAGGGACAGGAGCCTACGAGCAGTACTTC. Translation: CASSQDKGTGAYEQYF.

This clonotype is classed as medium-sized. The chain is built from TRBV6-1 and TRBJ2-6; D not certain. CDR1 is MNHNS and CDR2 is SASEGT in the germline V gene. Trimming left V 0 bases short and J 0 bases short, with 3 bases between. The CDR3 loop spans 15 amino acids. The CDR3 spells CASSEASSGANVLTF. DNA for the CDR3: TGTGCCAGCAGTGAAGCAAGCTCTGGGGCCAACGTCCTGACTTTC.

This clonotype was picked up many times. The V call is TRBV27, the J call TRBJ2-7, with TRBD2 as a possible D gene (7 bases). Germline V gives CDR1 MNHEY, CDR2 SMNVEV (reference sequence). With 2 bases removed from V and 6 bases from J, the gap between germline ends came to 14 bases. The CDR3 runs 14 residues. The CDR3 sequence: CASSLKQGGSEQYF. For the CDR3, the DNA is TGTGCCAGCAGTTTAAAACAGGGAGGGAGCGAGCAGTACTTC.

Ten or more counts support this clonotype. V and J are TRBV12-5 and TRBJ2-7; perhaps TRBD2 as D (5 bases). Trimming cost V 1 base and J 1 base, with 8 bases left between them. The CDR3 is 14 residues long. Germline CDR1 reads LGHNT; CDR2 reads FRNRAP. CDR3 in amino acids: CASGLDGKSYEQYF. As DNA, the CDR3 is TGTGCTAGTGGTTTGGACGGGAAGTCCTACGAGCAGTACTTC.

This clonotype was recorded many times. The gene calls are TRBV12-3 or TRBV12-4 and TRBJ2-5, with 8 bases lining up with TRBD1. V lost 2 bases to trimming and J lost 5 bases; unmatched junction nucleotides: 7. This CDR3 region has 15 residues. In nucleotides, the CDR3 is TGTGCCAGCAGTTTACTAGGACAGGGCGCGGAGACCCAGTACTTC. Its translation: CASSLLGQGAETQYF.

This clonotype was detected ten times or more. The V and J genes are TRBV20-1 and TRBJ2-3; 7 bases align to TRBD1. CDR3 length: 14 residues. The germline V gene has CDR1 DFQATT and CDR2 SNEGSKA (reference sequence). V lost 7 bases and J lost 6; bases outside the gene matches: 13. The CDR3 DNA is TGCAGTGTTTCACCCGGACAGGTGCTGGATACGCAGTATTTT. It codes for CSVSPGQVLDTQYF.

This clonotype was observed many times. This chain links TRBV28 with TRBJ1-5; tentatively, D is TRBD1 (5 bases). The CDR3 runs 14 residues. Germline assignment: CDR1 MDHEN and CDR2 SYDVKM. Trimming left V 5 bases short and J 2 bases short, with 10 bases between. For the CDR3, the DNA is TGTGCCAGCAGTCCGCAGGGTGGCAATCAGCCCCAGCATTTT. It yields the protein CASSPQGGNQPQHF.

This clonotype appeared a few times. The chain is built from TRBV7-8 and TRBJ2-7; the D call may be TRBD1 or TRBD2 (6 bases each). This CDR3 is built from 15 residues. V lost 1 base and J lost 3, with 13 bases in between. The germline gives CDR1 SGHVS, CDR2 FQNEAQ. The CDR3 reads CASSLGRGTIYEQYF. The CDR3 nucleotides are TGTGCCAGCAGCTTAGGTCGCGGGACAATCTACGAGCAGTACTTC.

There are many counts of this clonotype. This chain connects TRBV25-1 to TRBJ2-5; 10 bases map to TRBD2. After removal of 3 bases from V and 3 bases from J, the junction contained 4 bases not matched to a gene. The CDR3 has 15 residues. CDR1 and CDR2 (germline): MGHDK, SYGVNS. Here the CDR3 reads CASSDWTSGEETQYF. CDR3 DNA: TGTGCCAGCAGTGATTGGACTAGCGGAGAAGAGACCCAGTACTTC.